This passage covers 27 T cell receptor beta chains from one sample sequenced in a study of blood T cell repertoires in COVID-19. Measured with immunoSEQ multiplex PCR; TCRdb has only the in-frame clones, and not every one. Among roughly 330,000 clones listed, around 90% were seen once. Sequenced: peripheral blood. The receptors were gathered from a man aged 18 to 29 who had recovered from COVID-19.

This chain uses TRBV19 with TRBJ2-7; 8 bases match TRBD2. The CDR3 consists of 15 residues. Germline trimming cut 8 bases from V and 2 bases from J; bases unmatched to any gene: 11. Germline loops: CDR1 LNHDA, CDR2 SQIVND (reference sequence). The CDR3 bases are TGTGCCAGTTCCCTCGGGGGGGGGCCTCCCTACGAGCAGTACTTC. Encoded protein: CASSLGGGPPYEQYF.

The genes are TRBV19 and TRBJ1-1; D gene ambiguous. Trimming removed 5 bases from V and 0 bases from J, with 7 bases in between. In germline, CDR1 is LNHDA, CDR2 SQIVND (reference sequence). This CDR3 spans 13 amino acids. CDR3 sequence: CASSGHMNTEAFF. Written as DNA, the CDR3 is TGTGCCAGTAGTGGGCACATGAACACTGAAGCTTTCTTT.

The CDR3 loop reads CASNLGGGGAEQYF. For the CDR3, the DNA is TGTGCCAGCAACCTGGGGGGTGGAGGGGCTGAGCAGTACTTC. The V and J genes are TRBV5-6 and TRBJ2-7; TRBD2 is a possible D gene (6 bases). The V end lost 6 bases, the J end lost 7 bases, and 20 bases lay between the germline ends. The V gene's germline CDR1 is SGHDT and CDR2 YYEEEE. The CDR3 totals 14 residues.

The chain's CDR3 is CASSPQSPGTGQFF. Written as DNA, the CDR3 is TGTGCCAGCTCACCACAAAGTCCCGGGACAGGCCAGTTCTTC. This chain links TRBV18 with TRBJ2-1; 8 bases agree with TRBD1. In germline, CDR1 is KGHSH, CDR2 LQKENI. The CDR3 loop spans 14 amino acids. Trimming at V came to 1 base and at J to 13 bases, leaving 9 bases not matched to a gene.

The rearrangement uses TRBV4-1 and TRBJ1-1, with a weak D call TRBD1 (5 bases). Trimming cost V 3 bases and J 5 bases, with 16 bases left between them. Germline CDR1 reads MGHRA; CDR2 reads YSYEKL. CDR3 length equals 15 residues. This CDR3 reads CASSHLVPRGTEAFF. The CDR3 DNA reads TGCGCCAGCAGCCACTTGGTCCCGCGGGGGACTGAAGCTTTCTTT.

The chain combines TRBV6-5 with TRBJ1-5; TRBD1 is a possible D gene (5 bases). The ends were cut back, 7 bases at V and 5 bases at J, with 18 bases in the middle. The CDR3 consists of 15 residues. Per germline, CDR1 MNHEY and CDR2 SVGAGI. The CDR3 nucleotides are TGTGCCAGCACCGAACGGGGGAGAGGCGATCAGCCCCAGCATTTT. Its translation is CASTERGRGDQPQHF.

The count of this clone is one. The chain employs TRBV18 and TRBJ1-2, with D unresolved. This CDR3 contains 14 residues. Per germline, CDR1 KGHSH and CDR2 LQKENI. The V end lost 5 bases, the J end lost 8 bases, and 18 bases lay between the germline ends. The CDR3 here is CASSAAPGMSGYTF. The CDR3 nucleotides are TGTGCCAGCTCAGCCGCCCCGGGGATGAGCGGCTACACCTTC.

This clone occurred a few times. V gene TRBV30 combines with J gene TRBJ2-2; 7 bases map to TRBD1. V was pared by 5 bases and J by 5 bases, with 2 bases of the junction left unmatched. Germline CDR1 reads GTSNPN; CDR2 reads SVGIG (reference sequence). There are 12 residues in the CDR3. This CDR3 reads CAWGGQTGELFF. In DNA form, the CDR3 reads TGTGCCTGGGGGGGACAGACCGGGGAGCTGTTTTTT.

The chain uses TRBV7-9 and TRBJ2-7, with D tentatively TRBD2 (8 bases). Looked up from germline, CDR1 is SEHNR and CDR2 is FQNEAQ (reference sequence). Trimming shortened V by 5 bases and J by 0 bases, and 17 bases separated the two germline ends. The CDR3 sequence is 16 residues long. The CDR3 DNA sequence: TGTGCCAGCAGCCCGGGGGGGACAGCTAGCTCCTACGAGCAGTACTTC. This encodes CASSPGGTASSYEQYF. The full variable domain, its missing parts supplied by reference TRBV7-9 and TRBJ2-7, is DTGVSQNPRHKITKRGQNVTFRCDPISEHNRLYWYRQTLGQGPEFLTYFQNEAQLEKSRLLSDRFSAERPKGSFSTLEIQRTEQGDSAMYLCASSPGGTASSYEQYFGPGTRLTVT.

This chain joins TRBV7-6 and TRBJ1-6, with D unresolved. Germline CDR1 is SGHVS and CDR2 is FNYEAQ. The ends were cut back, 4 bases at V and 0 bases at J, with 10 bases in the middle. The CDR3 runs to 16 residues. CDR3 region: CASSSGLSSYNSPLHF. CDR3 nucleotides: TGTGCCAGCAGCTCAGGTCTGAGCTCCTATAATTCACCCCTCCACTTT.

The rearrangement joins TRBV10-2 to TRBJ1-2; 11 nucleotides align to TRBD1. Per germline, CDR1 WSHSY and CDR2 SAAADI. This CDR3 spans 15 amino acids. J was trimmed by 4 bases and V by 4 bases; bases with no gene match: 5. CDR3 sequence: CASSGGTGGSYGYTF. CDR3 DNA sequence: TGCGCCAGCAGTGGGGGGACAGGGGGATCCTATGGCTACACCTTC.

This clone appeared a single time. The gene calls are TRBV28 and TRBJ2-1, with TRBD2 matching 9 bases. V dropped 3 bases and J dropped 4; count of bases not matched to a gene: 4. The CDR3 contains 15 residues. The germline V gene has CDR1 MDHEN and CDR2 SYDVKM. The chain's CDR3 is CASSFAGGKYNEQFF. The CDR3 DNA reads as TGTGCCAGCAGTTTCGCGGGAGGGAAGTACAATGAGCAGTTCTTC.

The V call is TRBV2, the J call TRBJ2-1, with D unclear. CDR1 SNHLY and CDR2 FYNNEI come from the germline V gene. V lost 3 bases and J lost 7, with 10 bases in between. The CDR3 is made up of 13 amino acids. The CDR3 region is CASSDAGWNEQFF. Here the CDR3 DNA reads TGTGCCAGCAGTGACGCAGGTTGGAATGAGCAGTTCTTC.

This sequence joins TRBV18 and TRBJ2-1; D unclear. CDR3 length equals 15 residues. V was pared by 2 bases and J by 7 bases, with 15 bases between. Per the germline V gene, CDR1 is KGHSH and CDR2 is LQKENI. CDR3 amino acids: CASSPGAVARNEQFF. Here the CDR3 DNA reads TGTGCCAGCTCACCAGGAGCAGTGGCTAGGAATGAGCAGTTCTTC.

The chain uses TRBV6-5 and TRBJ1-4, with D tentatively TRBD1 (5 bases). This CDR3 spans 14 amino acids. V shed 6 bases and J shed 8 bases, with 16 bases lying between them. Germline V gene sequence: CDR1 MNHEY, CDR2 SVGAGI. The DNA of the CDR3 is TGTGCCAGCAGCGACGCTTCTAGGGGAGAAAAACTGTTTTTT. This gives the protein CASSDASRGEKLFF.

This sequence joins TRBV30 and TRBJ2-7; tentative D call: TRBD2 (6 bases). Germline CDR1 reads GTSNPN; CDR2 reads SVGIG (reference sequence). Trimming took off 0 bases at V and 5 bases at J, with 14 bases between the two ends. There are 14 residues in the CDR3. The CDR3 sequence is CAWSVAGPRDEQYF. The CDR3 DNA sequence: TGTGCCTGGAGTGTGGCGGGGCCTAGGGACGAGCAGTACTTC.

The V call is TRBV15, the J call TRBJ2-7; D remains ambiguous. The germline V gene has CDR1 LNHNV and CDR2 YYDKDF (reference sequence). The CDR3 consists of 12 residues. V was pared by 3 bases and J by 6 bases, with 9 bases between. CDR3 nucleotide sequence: TGTGCCACCAGCAGGTCGTTCCGCGAGCAGTACTTC. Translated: CATSRSFREQYF.

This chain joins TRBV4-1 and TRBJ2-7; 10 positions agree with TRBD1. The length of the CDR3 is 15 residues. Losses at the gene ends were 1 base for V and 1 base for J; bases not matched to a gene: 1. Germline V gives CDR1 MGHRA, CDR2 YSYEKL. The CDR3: CASSQGTGGSYEQYF. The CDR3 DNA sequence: TGCGCCAGCAGCCAAGGGACAGGGGGATCCTACGAGCAGTACTTC.

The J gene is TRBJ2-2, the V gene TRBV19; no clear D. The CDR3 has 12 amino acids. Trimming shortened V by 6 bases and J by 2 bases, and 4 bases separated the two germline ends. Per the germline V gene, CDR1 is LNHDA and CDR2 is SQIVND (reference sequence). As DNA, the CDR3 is TGTGCCAGTAGCTACAACACCGGGGAGCTGTTTTTT. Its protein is CASSYNTGELFF.

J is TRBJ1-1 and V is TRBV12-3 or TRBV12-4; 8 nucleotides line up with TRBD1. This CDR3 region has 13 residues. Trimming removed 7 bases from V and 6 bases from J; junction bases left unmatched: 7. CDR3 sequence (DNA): TGTGCCAGCACCCCCGACAGGGGACCTGAAGCTTTCTTT. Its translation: CASTPDRGPEAFF.

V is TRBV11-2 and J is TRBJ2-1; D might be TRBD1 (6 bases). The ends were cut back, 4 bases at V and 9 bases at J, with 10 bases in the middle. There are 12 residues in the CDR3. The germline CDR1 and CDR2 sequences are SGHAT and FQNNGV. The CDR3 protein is CASSSGTIEQFF. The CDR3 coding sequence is TGTGCCAGCAGCTCCGGGACAATTGAGCAGTTCTTC.

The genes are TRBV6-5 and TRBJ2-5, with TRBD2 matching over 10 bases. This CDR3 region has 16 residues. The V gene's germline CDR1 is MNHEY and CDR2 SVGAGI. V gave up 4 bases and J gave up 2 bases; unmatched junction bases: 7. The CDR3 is CASSSLTSGAQETQYF. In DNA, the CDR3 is TGTGCCAGCAGTTCTCTTACTAGCGGGGCACAAGAGACCCAGTACTTC.

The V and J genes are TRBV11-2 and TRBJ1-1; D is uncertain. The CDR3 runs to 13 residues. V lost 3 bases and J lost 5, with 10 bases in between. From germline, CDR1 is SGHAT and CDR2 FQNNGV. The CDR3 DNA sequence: TGTGCCAGCAGCTTGGCCGGGGTTACTGAAGCTTTCTTT. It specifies CASSLAGVTEAFF.

CDR3 protein: CAISENRPYTGELFF. The CDR3 DNA sequence: TGTGCCATCAGCGAGAACAGGCCGTACACCGGGGAGCTGTTTTTT. The gene calls are TRBV10-3 and TRBJ2-2, with a weak D call TRBD1 (5 bases). Trimming cost V 6 bases and J 3 bases, with 14 bases left between them. The CDR3 covers 15 residues. Germline assignment: CDR1 ENHRY and CDR2 SYGVKD.

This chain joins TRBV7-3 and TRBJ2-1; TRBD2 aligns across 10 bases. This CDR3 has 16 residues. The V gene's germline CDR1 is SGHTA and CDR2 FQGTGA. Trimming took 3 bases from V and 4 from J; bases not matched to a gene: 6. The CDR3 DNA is TGTGCCAGCAGCTTGTCTAGCGGGGGCTCTTACAATGAGCAGTTCTTC. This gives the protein CASSLSSGGSYNEQFF.

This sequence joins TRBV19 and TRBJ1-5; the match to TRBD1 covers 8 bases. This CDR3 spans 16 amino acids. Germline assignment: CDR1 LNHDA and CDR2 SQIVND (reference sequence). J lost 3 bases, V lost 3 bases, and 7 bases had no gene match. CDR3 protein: CASSMSGGLFNQPQHF. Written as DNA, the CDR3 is TGTGCCAGTAGTATGTCAGGGGGCCTGTTCAATCAGCCCCAGCATTTT. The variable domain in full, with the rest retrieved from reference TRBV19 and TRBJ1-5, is DGGITQSPKYLFRKEGQNVTLSCEQNLNHDAMYWYRQDPGQGLRLIYYSQIVNDFQKGDIAEGYSVSREKKESFPLTVTSAQKNPTAFYLCASSMSGGLFNQPQHFGDGTRLSIL.

CDR3 in amino acids: CASSLPPGRGNYGYTF. The CDR3 DNA reads as TGTGCCAGCAGCTTACCTCCTGGACGGGGAAACTATGGCTACACCTTC. The chain has TRBV7-2 and TRBJ1-2; D is uncertain. The germline V gene encodes CDR1 SGHTA and CDR2 FQGNSA. Trimming shortened V by 2 bases and J by 2 bases, and 15 bases separated the two germline ends. The CDR3 extends over 16 amino acids.